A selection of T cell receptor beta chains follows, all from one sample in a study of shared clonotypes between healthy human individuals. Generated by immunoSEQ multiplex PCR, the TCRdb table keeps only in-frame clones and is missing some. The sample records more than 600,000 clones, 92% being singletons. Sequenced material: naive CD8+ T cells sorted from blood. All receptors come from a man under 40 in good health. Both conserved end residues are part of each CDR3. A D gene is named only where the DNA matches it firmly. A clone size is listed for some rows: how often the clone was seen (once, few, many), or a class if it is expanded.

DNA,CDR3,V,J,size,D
TGTGCCTGGAGTGGGGGACAGGGTTACAATGAGCAGTTCTTC,CAWSGGQGYNEQFF,TRBV30,TRBJ2-1,NA,TRBD1
TGTGCCAGCAGCACAGGGGTGGGATACGAGCAGTACTTC,CASSTGVGYEQYF,TRBV11-2,TRBJ2-7,NA,TRBD1
TGCGCCAGCAGCTTGGACACAGACTCTGGAAACACCATATATTTT,CASSLDTDSGNTIYF,TRBV5-1,TRBJ1-3,NA,NA
TGCAGCGTTGGTCTAGCGGGAGTGTACGAGCAGTACTTC,CSVGLAGVYEQYF,TRBV29-1,TRBJ2-7,NA,TRBD2
TGTGCCAGCAGTGGTCAGAGTGGTGCGGCCCGTCAAGAGACCCAGTACTTC,CASSGQSGAARQETQYF,TRBV2,TRBJ2-5,NA,NA
TGTGCCAGCAGTTACGATGGGACTAGCTGCTCCTACGAGCAGTACTTC,CASSYDGTSCSYEQYF,TRBV6-7,TRBJ2-7,NA,TRBD2
TGTGCCAGCAGCGCGGGGGGGAACACTGAAGCTTTCTTT,CASSAGGNTEAFF,TRBV9,TRBJ1-1,NA,NA
TGTGCCAGCAGCGAGCAGGAGAACTATGGCTACACCTTC,CASSEQENYGYTF,TRBV5-4,TRBJ1-2,NA,NA
TGTGCCAGCAGCTTAGGAACAGCTCAGACCAATGAGCAGTTCTTC,CASSLGTAQTNEQFF,TRBV7-9,TRBJ2-1,NA,NA
TGTGCCAGCAGCTTCGAGGGTGGGAACACTGAAGCTTTCTTT,CASSFEGGNTEAFF,TRBV5-4,TRBJ1-1,once,NA
TGTGCCAGCAGAACGCGTTACAACTCCTACGAGCAGTACTTC,CASRTRYNSYEQYF,TRBV6-5,TRBJ2-7,NA,NA
TGTGCCAGCAGCTTGGGGCTAGGAAGCATCGAGCAGTACTTC,CASSLGLGSIEQYF,TRBV5-6,TRBJ2-7,NA,NA
TGTGCCAGCAGCCCACAGGGGGCGGTTGGCTACGAGCAGTACTTC,CASSPQGAVGYEQYF,TRBV5-5,TRBJ2-7,NA,TRBD1
TGTGCCAGCAGCGGGGACCGAGATACGCAGTATTTT,CASSGDRDTQYF,TRBV9,TRBJ2-3,NA,NA
TGTGCCTGGGAACCGACAGGGGGCTACGAGCAGTACTTC,CAWEPTGGYEQYF,TRBV30,TRBJ2-7,NA,TRBD1
TGCGCCAGCAGCTTGGCCGGGGGACAGGGGGAAACAGATACGCAGTATTTT,CASSLAGGQGETDTQYF,TRBV5-1,TRBJ2-3,NA,TRBD1
TGTGCCAGCAGTAATAGAGGTATTCTAGACATTCAGTACTTC,CASSNRGILDIQYF,TRBV2,TRBJ2-4,NA,NA
TGTGCCAGCAGCTCCTGGGCTGAAGCTTTCTTT,CASSSWAEAFF,TRBV27,TRBJ1-1,NA,NA
TGTGCCAGCAGCTTTCGGACAGAGAACACTGAAGCTTTCTTT,CASSFRTENTEAFF,TRBV7-9,TRBJ1-1,NA,NA
TGCGCCAGCAGCCAATCCAGCGGGAGAGCCTCCTACGAGCAGTACTTC,CASSQSSGRASYEQYF,TRBV4-1,TRBJ2-7,NA,TRBD2
TGTGCCGTACACGGGGACAGGCGCATCTTC,CAVHGDRRIF,TRBV6-5,TRBJ2-1,NA,TRBD1